This TCR beta chain was captured in a study of monozygotic twins with inflammatory bowel disease. Points from the study as a whole: Healthy co-twins showed greater TCRbeta diversity (inverse Simpson) than IBD patients. Among IBD patients, fewer clonotypes were shared with others than among healthy twins, especially with disease activity.

Germline V gives CDR1 SQVTM, CDR2 ANQGSEA. This CDR3 contains 14 residues. Generation of cDNA took place in eight separate reactions per sample. TCRdb reprocessed the 5' RACE reads; each CDR3 protein has one entry and no DNA is given. This listing includes fewer than 550,000 distinct CDR3 sequences. Regarding this clonotype: Its target is unknown.

The chain recombines TRBV29-1 with TRBJ2-1; the TRBD2 assignment by TCRdb is unverifiable without DNA. Sequenced sample: blood. This receptor was obtained from a human donor with ulcerative colitis or Crohn's disease, or a healthy co-twin of an affected twin (not recorded which). This CDR3 reads CSVLRAGGPNEQFF.